A selection of T cell receptor beta chains follows, all from one sample in a study of metastatic and nonmetastatic thyroid tumors. TCRdb reprocessed the PCR reads via MiXCR. The sample holds approximately 69,000 clones, approximately 14% seen once. Sequencing was done on a sample of blood. The receptors here all came from a male donor with papillary thyroid cancer or a benign thyroid nodule (not recorded which). Some clones in this sample may be carry-over from other donors' samples. The CDR3 runs from the conserved cysteine through the conserved F or W. The D gene is left open where the match is weak.

.	TRBV29-1	TRBJ1-5	CSVGTDSNQPQHF
TRBD2	TRBV6-2/TRBV6-3	TRBJ2-3	CASSPIIAGVEDTQYF
.	TRBV11-2	TRBJ1-6	CASSLVLINSPLHF
TRBD1	TRBV28	TRBJ2-5	CASSPPGQGGETQYF
.	TRBV6-4	TRBJ1-2	CASSDSNGVGYGYTF
.	TRBV6-1	TRBJ1-5	CASQGSGNQPQHF
TRBD2	TRBV20-1	TRBJ2-1	CSAMNGLAGAPYYNEQFF
.	TRBV10-3	TRBJ2-2	CAISESLRLNTGELFF
TRBD1	TRBV6-1	TRBJ2-2	CASIDLQGARTWELFF
TRBD1	TRBV19	TRBJ2-7	CASQTGTGASYEQYF
TRBD2	TRBV5-4	TRBJ2-7	CASSSRTSGSFDREQYF
.	TRBV18	TRBJ1-4	CASSPPSRGNEKLFF
TRBD1	TRBV9	TRBJ1-5	CASSVGTGDQPQHF
.	TRBV7-2	TRBJ1-5	CASTQAGGAGQPQHF
.	TRBV27	TRBJ2-7	CASSFKDVSYEQYF
TRBD2	TRBV6-5	TRBJ2-1	CASKGLAGSPLYNEQFF
.	TRBV18	TRBJ2-5	CASSPPLGVQETQYF
TRBD2	TRBV6-1	TRBJ2-5	CASSEGLAGGQETQYF
TRBD2	TRBV20-1	TRBJ2-7	CSARDSGVGKIYEQYF
TRBD1	TRBV28	TRBJ2-5	CVSSDSDRRYQETQYF
.	TRBV3-1	TRBJ2-5	CASSYDRETQYF
.	TRBV10-3	TRBJ2-2	CAIGTRGTGELFF
TRBD2	TRBV3-1	TRBJ2-3	CASGLAGVDTQYF
.	TRBV6-2/TRBV6-3	TRBJ2-1	CASSYLGRPSYNEQFF
TRBD1	TRBV12-3/TRBV12-4	TRBJ2-1	CASSKGQGENWQFF
.	TRBV10-3	TRBJ2-1	CAISVDNEQFF
.	TRBV7-9	TRBJ2-7	CASSLYSAVEQYF
TRBD2	TRBV2	TRBJ2-3	CASSERLAGGFTDTQYF
.	TRBV18	TRBJ2-5	CASSPIEVVKTQYF
.	TRBV5-1	TRBJ1-1	CASSIEGNTEAFF
TRBD2	TRBV24-1	TRBJ2-1	CATSRGTSSYNDQFF
.	TRBV27	TRBJ2-2	CASSRALGGELFF
.	TRBV6-1	TRBJ1-1	CASSTRERGAEAFF
.	TRBV20-1	TRBJ2-3	CSARVAGDTQYF
.	TRBV7-2	TRBJ1-2	CASSLVPGVDYGYTF
TRBD1	TRBV30	TRBJ1-2	CAWRPTGNGYTF
.	TRBV12-5	TRBJ2-3	CASGLGDTQYF
.	TRBV6-2/TRBV6-3	TRBJ2-5	CASRYDTYQETQYF
TRBD1	TRBV11-2	TRBJ1-5	CASSLGTGGQPQHF
.	TRBV13	TRBJ1-1	CASSPSFMNTEAFF
.	TRBV11-2	TRBJ2-2	CASSYHTGELFF
.	TRBV28	TRBJ2-7	CASSFSVYEQYF
TRBD1	TRBV6-2/TRBV6-3	TRBJ1-2	CASTANRGIRYYGYTF